A single sample is the source of the 22 T cell receptor beta chains below, sequenced in a study of blood T cell repertoires in COVID-19. Using immunoSEQ multiplex PCR, the repertoire was profiled, and TCRdb retains in-frame clones only, with some absent. The sample consists of 110,000 or so clones, more than 75% of them appearing once. The sample comprised peripheral blood. The source of these receptors is a man in his forties with acute or convalescent COVID-19.

The chain uses TRBV9 and TRBJ2-1; D may be TRBD2 (6 bases). CDR3 length: 16 amino acids. CDR1 SGDLS and CDR2 YYNGEE come from the germline V gene. V was trimmed by 4 bases and J by 3 bases, leaving 17 bases between them. In DNA, the CDR3 is TGTGCCAGCAGCCCACTACTACGGGGGTACTACAATGAGCAGTTCTTC. This sequence encodes CASSPLLRGYYNEQFF. The variable domain in full, completed from reference TRBV9 and TRBJ2-1, reads DSGVTQTPKHLITATGQRVTLRCSPRSGDLSVYWYQQSLDQGLQFLIQYYNGEERAKGNILERFSAQQFPDLHSELNLSSLELGDSALYFCASSPLLRGYYNEQFFGPGTRLTVL.

V is TRBV27 and J is TRBJ2-7, with TRBD1 identical over 9 bases. Per the germline V gene, CDR1 is MNHEY and CDR2 is SMNVEV (reference sequence). The junction had 8 bases not matched to a gene; V was cut back by 8 bases and J by 0 bases. The CDR3 runs 15 residues. The DNA for the CDR3 is TGTGCCAGCCGATTCCGGGACAGGGCCTCCTACGAGCAGTACTTC. This gives the protein CASRFRDRASYEQYF.

The chain is built from TRBV3-1 (or the pseudogene TRBV3-2) and TRBJ2-2; 8 bases are a match to TRBD2. V lost 4 bases, J lost 2 bases, and 3 bases stayed unmatched. This CDR3 is built from 15 residues. Germline-derived CDR1 and CDR2 are LGHDT and YNNKEL (reference sequence). CDR3 loop: CASSPTSGNTGELFF. In nucleotides, the CDR3 is TGTGCCAGCAGCCCCACTAGCGGAAACACCGGGGAGCTGTTTTTT.

About this clone: Other DNA sequences in this sample translate to the same CDR3. The CDR3, as DNA: TGCGCCAGCAGCCAAGGACAGAACTCCTACGAGCAGTACTTC. This codes for CASSQGQNSYEQYF. V gene TRBV4-1 combines with J gene TRBJ2-7; weak D call: TRBD1 (5 bases). Between the trimmed V and J ends, which lost 1 base and 0 bases, there was a span of 7 bases. The germline V gene encodes CDR1 MGHRA and CDR2 YSYEKL. The CDR3 is made up of 14 amino acids.

The chain employs TRBV7-2 and TRBJ2-3, with TRBD2 identical over 15 bases. Germline V CDR1 and CDR2: SGHTA, FQGNSA. The CDR3 sequence is 16 residues long. The trim removed 4 bases at V and 7 bases at J, leaving 6 bases unmatched. CDR3 protein: CASSSRTSGGVYTQYF. The CDR3 coding sequence is TGTGCCAGCAGCTCTCGGACTAGCGGGGGGGTTTATACGCAGTATTTT.

This chain's CDR3 is CASSWDRDQPQHF. The CDR3 DNA reads TGTGCCAGCAGCTGGGACAGGGATCAGCCCCAGCATTTT. The chain uses TRBV5-4 and TRBJ1-5, with 9 bases aligning to TRBD1. V was clipped by 3 bases and J by 5 bases; unmatched bases: 0. Germline V gene data show CDR1 as SGHNT and CDR2 as YYREEE (reference sequence). The CDR3 runs to 13 residues.

The chain has TRBV18 and TRBJ1-1, with D possibly matching TRBD1 (6 bases). V lost 3 bases to trimming and J lost 7 bases, with 12 bases between them. The CDR3 totals 13 residues. CDR1 KGHSH and CDR2 LQKENI come from the germline V gene. CDR3 in DNA: TGTGCCAGCTCACCGGTGCGGGGGCTTGAAGCTTTCTTT. Translation gives CASSPVRGLEAFF.

V is TRBV30 and J is TRBJ1-2; D is unclear. CDR3 length equals 14 residues. Germline CDR1 GTSNPN, CDR2 SVGIG (reference sequence). V was shortened by 1 base and J by 0 bases, with 9 bases between the two germline ends. The CDR3 region has the DNA TGTGCCTGGAGTGGGAGGGCTGCTAACTATGGCTACACCTTC. Protein: CAWSGRAANYGYTF.

This clone was seen only once. The chain couples TRBV3-1 (or the pseudogene TRBV3-2) to TRBJ2-3, with D maybe TRBD2 (5 bases). The germline CDR1 and CDR2 sequences are LGHDT and YNNKEL (reference sequence). The CDR3 consists of 14 residues. Trimming pared 0 bases from V and 3 bases from J, leaving 7 bases between. CDR3 sequence: CASSQDPGTDTQYF. In nucleotides, the CDR3 is TGTGCCAGCAGCCAAGATCCGGGAACAGATACGCAGTATTTT.

This chain uses TRBV2 with TRBJ1-2, with TRBD1 matching over 9 bases. V shed 8 bases and J 5 bases; nucleotides not matched to a gene: 12. The germline gives CDR1 SNHLY, CDR2 FYNNEI. The CDR3 extends over 15 amino acids. Here the CDR3 DNA reads TGTGCCAGCGAGCGTGGACAGGGGAACTTATATGGCTACACCTTC. Translation: CASERGQGNLYGYTF.

The chain recombines TRBV4-1 with TRBJ2-4, with TRBD2 matching over 10 bases. Germline values: CDR1 MGHRA, CDR2 YSYEKL. CDR3 length: 20 amino acids. The V segment lost 0 bases and the J segment 0 bases; nucleotides outside the gene matches: 11. CDR3 DNA sequence: TGCGCCAGCAGCCAAGATGGGGTAGCGGGGGGATACCTAGCCAAAAACATTCAGTACTTC. Its protein is CASSQDGVAGGYLAKNIQYF.

The CDR3, as DNA: TGCAGCGTTGATCTGGTTGACATGGAAGCTTTCTTT. The encoded protein is CSVDLVDMEAFF. The chain combines TRBV29-1 with TRBJ1-1; D gene unclear. Trimming took 3 bases from V and 8 from J, leaving 13 bases between them. This CDR3 contains 12 residues. From germline, CDR1 is SQVTM and CDR2 ANQGSEA.

A note on this clone: A much more abundant neighbour one base away suggests this may be a read error. This rearrangement joins TRBV11-2 to TRBJ2-2; D is unclear. Trimming removed 3 bases from V and 6 bases from J, with 8 bases in between. Germline CDR1 reads SGHAT; CDR2 reads FQNNGV. The CDR3 is 13 amino acids. The CDR3 bases are TGTGCCAGCAGCTTCGACAAGGCCGGGGAGCTGTTTTTT. Translating it yields CASSFDKAGELFF.

This clone was seen once. V usage is TRBV10-3 and J usage is TRBJ2-6, with 11 bases identical to TRBD1. CDR1 and CDR2 (germline): ENHRY, SYGVKD. The CDR3 is 18 residues long. J was trimmed by 2 bases and V by 5 bases; bases with no gene match: 8. CDR3: CAISTGTGGPPGANVLTF. Written as DNA, the CDR3 is TGTGCCATCAGTACAGGGACAGGGGGACCTCCTGGGGCCAACGTCCTGACTTTC.

This rearrangement joins TRBV7-3 to TRBJ1-2; D not resolved. This CDR3 spans 15 amino acids. Per germline, CDR1 SGHTA and CDR2 FQGTGA. V was pared by 4 bases and J by 4 bases, with 16 bases between. CDR3 amino acids: CASSSEGYTGYGYTF. CDR3 nucleotide sequence: TGTGCCAGCAGCTCCGAGGGTTATACGGGCTATGGCTACACCTTC.

The J gene is TRBJ2-5, the V gene TRBV5-1, with D maybe TRBD2 (6 bases). This CDR3 has 15 amino acids. Germline V gene data show CDR1 as SGHRS and CDR2 as YFSETQ. V lost 4 bases and J lost 1, with 14 bases in between. Here the CDR3 DNA reads TGCGCCAGCAGCAACCCCCGGAGGGTCCAAGAGACCCAGTACTTC. Translating it yields CASSNPRRVQETQYF.

The CDR3 DNA follows: TGTGCCAGCAGCTTGACAGGGGGTACTGAAGCTTTCTTT. The encoded protein is CASSLTGGTEAFF. V is TRBV5-6 and J is TRBJ1-1; 8 nucleotides agree with TRBD1. The germline CDR1 and CDR2 sequences are SGHDT and YYEEEE. The CDR3 covers 13 residues. Trimming cost V 1 base and J 5 bases; bases outside gene matches: 1.

The rearrangement joins TRBV6-6 to TRBJ2-7, with 7 bases that match TRBD1. CDR3 length equals 13 residues. V trimming: 6 bases; J trimming: 2 bases; junction bases outside the gene matches: 4. Germline V gene data show CDR1 as MNHNY and CDR2 as SVGAGI (reference sequence). DNA of the CDR3: TGTGCCAGCAGATTAGGGGGCCCCTACGAGCAGTACTTC. Its translation: CASRLGGPYEQYF.

The CDR3 DNA sequence: TGTGCCAGTACGCCCGGGGAAGGGGGCAGGGGCTACAATGAGCAGTTCTTC. It yields the protein CASTPGEGGRGYNEQFF. The chain recombines TRBV19 with TRBJ2-1; TRBD1 matches at 7 bases. Trimming removed 7 bases from V and 3 bases from J; junction bases left unmatched: 15. The V gene's germline CDR1 is LNHDA and CDR2 SQIVND (reference sequence). This CDR3 is 17 amino acids long.

This clone was counted once. The chain joins TRBV19 to TRBJ1-2, with D possibly matching TRBD1 (5 bases). CDR1 and CDR2 from the germline V gene are LNHDA and SQIVND (reference sequence). CDR3 length: 15 amino acids. Trimming removed 3 bases from V and 8 bases from J, with 19 bases in between. The CDR3 DNA sequence: TGTGCCAGTAGTATTGAGCTAACAGGAGCTAACGGCTACACCTTC. This translates into CASSIELTGANGYTF.

A word on this clone: Its ends do not fully match the called genes, so a read error is possible. The chain has TRBV5-1 and TRBJ2-3; TRBD1 aligns across 9 bases. From germline, CDR1 is SGHRS and CDR2 YFSETQ. This CDR3 region has 11 residues. The CDR3 protein is CASSGGTGMNF. CDR3 in DNA: TGCGCCAGCAGCGGGGGGACAGGGATGAATTTT.

This rearrangement joins TRBV5-6 to TRBJ1-2, with a possible D match to TRBD1 (6 bases). The CDR3 extends over 16 amino acids. V dropped 6 bases and J dropped 4 bases, with 22 bases sitting between them. Germline V gene sequence: CDR1 SGHDT, CDR2 YYEEEE. The CDR3 bases are TGTGCCAGCACCTTCCGGGGGGCAGAGTATAGCTATGGCTACACCTTC. This sequence encodes CASTFRGAEYSYGYTF.